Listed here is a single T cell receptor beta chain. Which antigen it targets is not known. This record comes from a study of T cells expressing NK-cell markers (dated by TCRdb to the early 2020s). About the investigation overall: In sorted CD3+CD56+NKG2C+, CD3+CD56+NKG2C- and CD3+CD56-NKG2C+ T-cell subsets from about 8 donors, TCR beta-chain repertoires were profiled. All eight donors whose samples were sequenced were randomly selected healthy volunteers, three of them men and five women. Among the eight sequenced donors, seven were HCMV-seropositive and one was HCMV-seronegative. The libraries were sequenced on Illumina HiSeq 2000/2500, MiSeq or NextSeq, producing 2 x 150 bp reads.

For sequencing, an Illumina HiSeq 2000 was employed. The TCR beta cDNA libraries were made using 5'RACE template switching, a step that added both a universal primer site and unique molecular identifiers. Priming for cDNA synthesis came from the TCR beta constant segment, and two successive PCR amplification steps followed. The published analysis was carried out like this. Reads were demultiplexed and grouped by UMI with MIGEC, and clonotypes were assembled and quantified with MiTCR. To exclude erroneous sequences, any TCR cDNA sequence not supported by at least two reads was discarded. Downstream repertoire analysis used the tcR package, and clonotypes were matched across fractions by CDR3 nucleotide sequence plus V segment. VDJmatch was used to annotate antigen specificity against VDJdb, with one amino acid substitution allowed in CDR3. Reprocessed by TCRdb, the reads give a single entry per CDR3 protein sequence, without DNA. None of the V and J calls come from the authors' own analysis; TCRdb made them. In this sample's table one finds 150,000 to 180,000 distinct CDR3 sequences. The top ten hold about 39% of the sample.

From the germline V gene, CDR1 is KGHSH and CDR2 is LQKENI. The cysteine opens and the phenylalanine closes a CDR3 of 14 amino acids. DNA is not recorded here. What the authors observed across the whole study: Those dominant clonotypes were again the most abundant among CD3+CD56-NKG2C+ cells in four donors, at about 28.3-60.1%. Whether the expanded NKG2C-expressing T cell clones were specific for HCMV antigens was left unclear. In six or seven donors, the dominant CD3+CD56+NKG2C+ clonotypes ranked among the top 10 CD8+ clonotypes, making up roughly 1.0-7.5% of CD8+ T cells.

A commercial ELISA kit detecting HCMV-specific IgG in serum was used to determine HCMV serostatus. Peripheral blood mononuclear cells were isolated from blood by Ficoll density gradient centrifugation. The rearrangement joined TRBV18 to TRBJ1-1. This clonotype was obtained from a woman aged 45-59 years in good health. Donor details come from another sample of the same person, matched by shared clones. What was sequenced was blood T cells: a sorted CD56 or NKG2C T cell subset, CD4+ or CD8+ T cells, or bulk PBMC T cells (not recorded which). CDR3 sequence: CASSPPGARTEAFF.